This T cell receptor (beta chain) is from a study of shared clonotypes between healthy human individuals. The authors distributed each subset's genomic DNA evenly over several immunoSEQ plates. Libraries were prepared by immunoSEQ multiplex PCR; TCRdb keeps only in-frame clonotypes and omits some of them. The table shows roughly 500,000 clones, with 70% to 80% occurring only once. This clone occurred many times. Its matching antigen is unknown. Findings and limits, study-wide: A limitation of the genetic and exposure-history diversity represented arose from few donors.

The specimen sequenced was PBMCs. The sequence was obtained from a middle-aged woman in good health. Some clones in this sample may be carry-over from other donors' samples.

In DNA, the CDR3 is TGTGCCAGCGAAAACCCAGGCGAGTTGCGCTACACCTTC. Translating gives CASENPGELRYTF. This chain connects TRBV5-6 to TRBJ1-2; D ambiguous. Per germline, CDR1 SGHDT and CDR2 YYEEEE. V was pared by 7 bases and J by 9 bases, with 19 bases between. The CDR3 is 13 residues long.